The 32 T cell receptor beta chains given below trace back to one sample, sequenced in a study of CD8 T cells in Susac syndrome. RNA totalling roughly 0.5 to 1 ug underwent reverse transcription with random hexamers. TCRdb analysed the immunoSEQ multiplex PCR reads with MiXCR anew, one entry per CDR3 protein. This table has roughly 400,000 distinct CDR3 sequences, around 85% appearing once. The sequenced sample was CD8+ T cells from PBMCs. The receptor source for this set is a human donor with multiple sclerosis.

This clonotype has just one count. The chain combines TRBV20-1 with TRBJ2-1; 15 nucleotides line up with TRBD2. Germline V gene sequence: CDR1 DFQATT, CDR2 SNEGSKA (reference sequence). The CDR3 spans 19 residues. J lost 12 bases, V lost 0 bases, and 18 bases had no gene match. This CDR3 is CSARDLSGLAGGHTMRQFF. In nucleotides, the CDR3 is TGCAGTGCTAGAGATCTATCGGGACTAGCGGGAGGCCATACAATGAGGCAGTTCTTC.

This clonotype was seen once. This sequence joins TRBV28 and TRBJ2-1; D gene ambiguous. Trimming took off 2 bases at V and 0 bases at J, with 11 bases between the two ends. Germline CDR1 MDHEN, CDR2 SYDVKM. The CDR3 runs to 16 residues. Here the CDR3 DNA reads TGTGCCAGCAGTTTAAGGTTACAAAGCTCCTACAATGAGCAGTTCTTC. Its translation is CASSLRLQSSYNEQFF.

This clonotype appeared once. The CDR3 DNA is TGCGCCAGCAGCTTTAGGGACCTAGCCAAAAACATTCAGTACTTC. Translation gives CASSFRDLAKNIQYF. The chain has TRBV5-1 and TRBJ2-4, with D perhaps being TRBD1 or TRBD2 (5 bases each). CDR1 and CDR2 from the germline V gene are SGHRS and YFSETQ. The CDR3 sequence is 15 residues long. V lost 2 bases, J lost 0 bases, and 9 bases lay in between.

This chain links TRBV15 with TRBJ2-1; D remains unclear. Looked up from germline, CDR1 is LNHNV and CDR2 is YYDKDF (reference sequence). V lost 8 bases and J 2 bases, leaving 10 bases between the germline ends. The CDR3 has 13 amino acids. CDR3 DNA: TGTGCCACCCGAGCATCCCCCTACAATGAGCAGTTCTTC. Its protein is CATRASPYNEQFF.

The gene calls are TRBV27 and TRBJ1-1; D gene unclear. The CDR3 runs 15 residues. The ends were cut back, 5 bases at V and 5 bases at J, with 18 bases in the middle. Germline loops: CDR1 MNHEY, CDR2 SMNVEV (reference sequence). CDR3 loop: CASSDSKAPETEAFF. CDR3 in DNA: TGTGCCAGCAGTGATAGCAAAGCTCCGGAGACTGAAGCTTTCTTT.

This clonotype was detected only once. This chain links TRBV5-1 with TRBJ2-6, with D possibly TRBD1 on 6 matching bases. The CDR3 covers 18 residues. Trimming removed 4 bases from V and 0 bases from J, with 17 bases in between. Germline V gene lookup returns CDR1 SGHRS and CDR2 YFSETQ. The CDR3 DNA sequence: TGCGCCAGCAGCCGACCGGACAGTGAGAGCTCTGGGGCCAACGTCCTGACTTTC. Amino acids: CASSRPDSESSGANVLTF.

The chain joins TRBV4-1 to TRBJ2-1, with a possible D match to TRBD1 (6 bases). Trimming removed 7 bases from V and 8 bases from J, with 18 bases in between. The CDR3 covers 14 residues. From germline, CDR1 is MGHRA and CDR2 YSYEKL. CDR3 bases: TGCGCCAGCAACCGTCTAACAGGGAATGATGAGCAGTTCTTC. Its protein is CASNRLTGNDEQFF.

Comment on this clonotype: Compared with germline, one end of the junction differs, possibly owing to a read error. The V and J genes are TRBV6-5 and TRBJ1-2, with a weak D call TRBD1 (5 bases). Germline-derived CDR1 and CDR2 are MNHEY and SVGAGI. There are 16 residues in the CDR3. As DNA, the CDR3 is TGTACCAGCAGTTACTCGACATTGGGGCGCATGTATGGCTACACCTTC. Translating it yields CTSSYSTLGRMYGYTF.

J is TRBJ2-2 and V is TRBV5-1, with D possibly matching TRBD2 (6 bases). The germline V and J ends were trimmed by 7 bases and 0 bases, with 16 bases remaining between them. CDR3 length: 16 amino acids. Germline-derived CDR1 and CDR2 are SGHRS and YFSETQ. The CDR3 reads CASGLPGLPNTGELFF. CDR3 DNA: TGCGCCAGCGGTTTACCGGGACTCCCGAACACCGGGGAGCTGTTTTTT. Drawing the rest from reference TRBV5-1 and TRBJ2-2, the complete variable domain is KAGVTQTPRYLIKTRGQQVTLSCSPISGHRSVSWYQQTPGQGLQFLFEYFSETQRNKGNFPGRFSGRQFSNSRSEMNVSTLELGDSALYLCASGLPGLPNTGELFFGEGSRLTVL.

This chain joins TRBV20-1 and TRBJ2-1; D call uncertain. The CDR3 sequence is 11 residues long. Germline CDR1 is DFQATT and CDR2 is SNEGSKA (reference sequence). Trimming shortened V by 0 bases and J by 8 bases, and 5 bases separated the two germline ends. CDR3: CSAREGHEQFF. The CDR3 DNA sequence: TGCAGTGCTAGAGAAGGCCATGAGCAGTTCTTC.

This chain joins TRBV29-1 and TRBJ2-7; 10 nucleotides line up with TRBD1. V gave up 1 base and J gave up 6 bases; unmatched junction bases: 3. Germline V lookup: CDR1 SQVTM, CDR2 ANQGSEA. This CDR3 is built from 13 residues. Here the CDR3 reads CSVEGDRGPEQYF. CDR3 in DNA: TGCAGCGTTGAAGGGGACAGGGGTCCCGAGCAGTACTTC.

The chain is built from TRBV15 and TRBJ2-4; maybe TRBD2 (5 bases). CDR1 and CDR2 (germline): LNHNV, YYDKDF (reference sequence). The length of the CDR3 is 16 residues. Trimming cost V 1 base and J 4 bases, with 14 bases left between them. The CDR3 sequence: CATSRGRGDEKNIQYF. DNA of the CDR3: TGTGCCACCAGCAGAGGACGGGGAGATGAGAAAAACATTCAGTACTTC.

In this sample, this clonotype turned up a few times. V gene TRBV5-1 combines with J gene TRBJ2-3, with 8 positions matching TRBD2. This CDR3 has 17 amino acids. Germline V gene sequence: CDR1 SGHRS, CDR2 YFSETQ. V dropped 4 bases and J dropped 6; count of bases not matched to a gene: 16. This CDR3 reads CASSPGLATPNRDTQYF. DNA for the CDR3: TGCGCCAGCAGCCCAGGACTAGCCACGCCTAACCGGGATACGCAGTATTTT.

The genes are TRBV28 and TRBJ1-5; TRBD1 might be the D (5 bases). Germline CDR1 MDHEN, CDR2 SYDVKM. V gave up 3 bases and J gave up 1 base, with 10 bases separating them. The length of the CDR3 is 15 residues. CDR3 in DNA: TGTGCCAGCAGTTTTTGGGGGGGAAGCAATCAGCCCCAGCATTTT. Its protein is CASSFWGGSNQPQHF.

The chain combines TRBV10-2 with TRBJ1-6, with D possibly TRBD1 on 5 matching bases. Deletions cut 7 bases from V and 0 bases from J, with 16 bases between. Per germline, CDR1 WSHSY and CDR2 SAAADI. The CDR3 covers 17 residues. CDR3 sequence: CASNPGTVLSYNSPLHF. CDR3 in DNA: TGCGCCAGCAACCCAGGGACGGTCCTCTCCTATAATTCACCCCTCCACTTT.

Only a few counts were recorded for this clonotype. J is TRBJ1-2 and V is TRBV20-1, with 7 bases lining up with TRBD1. The junction had 8 bases not matched to a gene; V was cut back by 6 bases and J by 1 base. The CDR3 has 14 amino acids. Germline CDR1 DFQATT, CDR2 SNEGSKA (reference sequence). The DNA for the CDR3 is TGCAGTGCCCTAGAGGGACAGCTTAACTATGGCTACACCTTC. Its protein product is CSALEGQLNYGYTF.

The V gene is TRBV6-1, the J gene TRBJ2-7; 12 bases map to TRBD1. V lost 6 bases to trimming and J lost 2 bases; unmatched junction nucleotides: 14. Germline-derived CDR1 and CDR2 are MNHNS and SASEGT. This CDR3 has 18 residues. The CDR3 DNA sequence: TGTGCCAGCAGAAGAAGGGACAGGGGGCGCGGCTGGGCCTACGAGCAGTACTTC. Translating gives CASRRRDRGRGWAYEQYF.

The chain recombines TRBV24-1 with TRBJ2-2; D might be TRBD1 (6 bases). CDR1 and CDR2 (germline): KGHDR, SFDVKD. The CDR3 length is 15 residues. V lost 4 bases, J lost 5 bases, and 13 bases lay in between. CDR3 coding DNA: TGTGCCACCAGTGACCACAGGGTGGATACCGGGGAGCTGTTTTTT. Its translation: CATSDHRVDTGELFF.

The chain combines TRBV27 with TRBJ1-2, with D possibly matching TRBD1 (6 bases). The CDR3 runs to 15 residues. V was clipped by 2 bases and J by 4 bases, with 14 bases between them. Germline assignment: CDR1 MNHEY and CDR2 SMNVEV (reference sequence). The CDR3 here is CASSLIGGPGYGYTF. The DNA for the CDR3 is TGTGCCAGCAGTTTAATAGGGGGGCCGGGCTATGGCTACACCTTC.

The chain uses TRBV11-2 and TRBJ1-2, with D perhaps matching TRBD1 (5 bases). The germline V gene encodes CDR1 SGHAT and CDR2 FQNNGV. Trimming pared 3 bases from V and 8 bases from J, leaving 13 bases between. The CDR3 runs to 13 residues. The CDR3 DNA follows: TGTGCCAGCAGCTTCGACAGCGAGAGAGGCTACACCTTC. As protein: CASSFDSERGYTF.

The chain couples TRBV28 to TRBJ2-3, with D possibly being TRBD1 (6 bases). Trimming cost V 7 bases and J 2 bases, with 13 bases left between them. The CDR3 has 14 amino acids. Germline V lookup: CDR1 MDHEN, CDR2 SYDVKM. CDR3 sequence: CASNRDTYTDTQYF. In nucleotides, the CDR3 is TGTGCCAGCAATAGGGACACCTACACAGATACGCAGTATTTT.

This clonotype was observed once. The chain recombines TRBV9 with TRBJ2-3; D possibly corresponds to TRBD2 (6 bases). CDR1 and CDR2 (germline): SGDLS, YYNGEE. The CDR3 is 15 amino acids. Trimming left V 2 bases short and J 0 bases short, with 10 bases between. Written as DNA, the CDR3 is TGTGCCAGCAGCGTCCCGCGGGGAAGCACAGATACGCAGTATTTT. The encoded protein is CASSVPRGSTDTQYF.

The gene calls are TRBV4-1 and TRBJ2-1; perhaps TRBD2 as D (5 bases). Looked up from germline, CDR1 is MGHRA and CDR2 is YSYEKL. CDR3 length: 16 residues. Trimming removed 3 bases from V and 0 bases from J, with 12 bases in between. As DNA, the CDR3 is TGCGCCAGCAGCCAGGAGCGGAGTAGCTCCTACAATGAGCAGTTCTTC. Encoded protein: CASSQERSSSYNEQFF.

The chain carries TRBV6-1 and TRBJ1-1, with D unresolved. The germline CDR1 and CDR2 sequences are MNHNS and SASEGT. V was shortened by 8 bases and J by 5 bases, with 9 bases between the two germline ends. The CDR3 covers 11 residues. The CDR3 loop is CASCRGTEAFF. CDR3 sequence (DNA): TGTGCCAGCTGTCGGGGAACTGAAGCTTTCTTT.

Only a few counts were recorded for this clonotype. The V call is TRBV7-2, the J call TRBJ2-5; 8 positions agree with TRBD1. V trimming: 5 bases; J trimming: 5 bases; junction bases outside the gene matches: 7. The CDR3 loop spans 14 amino acids. Germline V gives CDR1 SGHTA, CDR2 FQGNSA. CDR3 bases: TGTGCCAGCAGCACCGGACAGGGCTTGGAGACCCAGTACTTC. Amino acid sequence: CASSTGQGLETQYF.

With regard to this clonotype: Germline and junction disagree at one end, which may indicate a read error. This chain connects TRBV7-7 to TRBJ2-2; D gene uncertain. The germline V gene encodes CDR1 SSHAT and CDR2 FNYEAQ (reference sequence). The CDR3 totals 15 residues. CDR3 protein: CASSLGLQETGELFF. In DNA form, the CDR3 reads TGTGCTAGCAGCTTGGGTCTACAAGAGACCGGGGAGCTGTTTTTT.

The J gene is TRBJ1-2, the V gene TRBV4-1; 8 positions agree with TRBD1. Germline V gene lookup returns CDR1 MGHRA and CDR2 YSYEKL. The CDR3 sequence is 14 residues long. The ends lost 0 bases at V and 8 bases at J; junction bases unmatched: 5. In nucleotides, the CDR3 is TGCGCCAGCAGCCAAGACCCGGGACAGGAGGGCTACACCTTC. Translation: CASSQDPGQEGYTF.

The chain combines TRBV7-9 with TRBJ1-3; D perhaps matches TRBD1 (5 bases). The CDR3 consists of 16 residues. V was clipped by 1 base and J by 4 bases, with 14 bases between them. Germline lookup yields CDR1 SEHNR and CDR2 FQNEAQ (reference sequence). In nucleotides, the CDR3 is TGTGCCAGCAGCTTAGATCCACGGGGGTTCGGAAACACCATATATTTT. Translating gives CASSLDPRGFGNTIYF.

J is TRBJ2-7 and V is TRBV27; 13 nucleotides agree with TRBD2. The CDR3 runs 16 residues. The V and J ends lost 10 bases and 6 bases, in that order; junction bases with no gene match: 15. From germline, CDR1 is MNHEY and CDR2 SMNVEV (reference sequence). CDR3 in DNA: TGTGCCACCTATCGGCGGACTAGCGGGAGCCCGGGCGAGCAGTACTTC. Translated: CATYRRTSGSPGEQYF.

The rearrangement links TRBV9 to TRBJ2-3; maybe TRBD2 (6 bases). Trimming removed 2 bases at V and 2 bases at J, with 9 bases between. CDR1 is SGDLS, CDR2 YYNGEE, per germline. The CDR3 contains 14 residues. CDR3 sequence reads: CASSVGGSTDTQYF. The CDR3 bases are TGTGCCAGCAGCGTTGGGGGGTCCACAGATACGCAGTATTTT.

J is TRBJ2-1 and V is TRBV15; 10 bases fit TRBD1. The CDR3 is 17 residues long. V lost 3 bases and J lost 10; bases outside the gene matches: 15. Per germline, CDR1 LNHNV and CDR2 YYDKDF (reference sequence). This CDR3 is CATSSNSGTGAPVEQFF. As DNA, the CDR3 is TGTGCCACCAGCAGTAACTCCGGGACAGGGGCCCCGGTGGAGCAGTTCTTC.

The rearrangement uses TRBV5-5 and TRBJ1-2; D is uncertain. The CDR3 is made up of 13 amino acids. CDR1 is SGHKS and CDR2 is YYEKEE in the germline V gene (reference sequence). Between the trimmed V and J ends, which lost 0 bases and 4 bases, there was a span of 7 bases. The CDR3 reads CASSLGPAYGYTF. The CDR3, as DNA: TGTGCCAGCAGCTTGGGTCCAGCCTATGGCTACACCTTC.